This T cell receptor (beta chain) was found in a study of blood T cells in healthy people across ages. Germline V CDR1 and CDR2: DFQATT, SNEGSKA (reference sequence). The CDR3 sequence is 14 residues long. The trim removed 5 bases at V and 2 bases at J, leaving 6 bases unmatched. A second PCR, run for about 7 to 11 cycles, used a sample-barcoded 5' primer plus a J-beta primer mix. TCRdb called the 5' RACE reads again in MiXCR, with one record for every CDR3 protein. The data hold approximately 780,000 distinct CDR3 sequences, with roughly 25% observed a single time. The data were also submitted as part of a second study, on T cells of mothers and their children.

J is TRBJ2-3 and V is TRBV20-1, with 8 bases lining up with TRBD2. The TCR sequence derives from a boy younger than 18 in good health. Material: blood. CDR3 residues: CSAPGGGLTDTQYF. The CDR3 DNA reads TGCAGTGCTCCCGGGGGGGGGCTCACAGATACGCAGTATTTT.